The clone carrying this T cell receptor beta chain was counted a few times. Antigen: not known. The entry originates in a study of human T cells and chemical hapten exposure. The time point is: pre-sensitization, week 0. Treatment described: therapeutic diphenylcyclopropenone sensitization with weekly scalp DPC. With 5 bases clipped from V and 4 bases from J, the junction kept 16 bases outside the gene matches. There are 18 residues in the CDR3. The germline gives CDR1 SGHTA, CDR2 FQGTGA. Attachment of unique molecular identifiers to individual cDNA molecules was performed in the library. MiXCR, applied by TCRdb to the RACE reads, yields one record per CDR3 protein. The sample carries approximately 370,000 distinct CDR3 sequences, approximately 5% recorded once. Notes on the study in general: Sensitization with DPC brought no change to TCRs above 1 in 1000 in frequency.

This sequence was found in a woman aged 18-29 years with alopecia areata. Some clones in this sample may be carry-over from other donors' samples. The chain is built from TRBV7-3 and TRBJ2-1, with 8 nucleotides matching TRBD2. Sequenced material: whole blood, taken in connection with sensitization to the hapten diphenylcyclopropenone (DPC). The CDR3 DNA follows: TGTGCCAGCAGCCGACAGCCGGGCCCAGCGGGGGCTTACAATGAGCAGTTCTTC. Encoded protein: CASSRQPGPAGAYNEQFF.